This TCR beta chain was captured in a study of CD4 T cells in relation to SARS-CoV-2 and coronaviruses. With regard to this clone: The antigen remains undetermined.

Per germline, CDR1 SNHLY and CDR2 FYNNEI. This CDR3 contains 15 residues. V shed 11 bases and J 4 bases; nucleotides not matched to a gene: 13. The unexposed donors gave CD4+ T cells in about 2010-2019, prior to COVID-19. Isolation of CD4+ T cells took place after roughly nine days in culture. Testing used SARS-CoV-2 S/N and four cold-coronavirus spikes on unexposed-donor CD4+ T cells, cells permitting. TCRdb's table, derived via immunoSEQ multiplex PCR, lists solely in-frame clones and lacks some. The sample has 25,000 to 30,000 clones; about 79% are singletons. Input material: CD4+ T cells from PBMCs, cultured in vitro. This TCR was sampled from a human donor in good health. The chain couples TRBV2 to TRBJ2-1, with TRBD2 matching 8 bases. The CDR3 reads CACSQRERWYNEQFF. CDR3 nucleotides: TGTGCCTGTTCTCAGCGGGAGCGATGGTACAATGAGCAGTTCTTC. The variable domain in full, with the rest retrieved from reference TRBV2 and TRBJ2-1, is EPEVTQTPSHQVTQMGQEVILRCVPISNHLYFYWYRQILGQKVEFLVSFYNNEISEKSEIFDDQFSVERPDGSNFTLKIRSTKLEDSAMYFCACSQRERWYNEQFFGPGTRLTVL.